The 23 T cell receptor beta chains below were found in one sample sequenced in a study of T cell responses to AZD1222 COVID-19 vaccine. TCRdb's table, derived via immunoSEQ multiplex PCR, lists solely in-frame clones and lacks some. The table has about 140,000 clones, 85% to 95% seen once. Source: peripheral blood, taken on day 0 of AZD1222 vaccination. The receptor set was obtained from an adult in good health.

J is TRBJ2-1 and V is TRBV4-1, with D possibly matching TRBD1 (6 bases). Per the germline V gene, CDR1 is MGHRA and CDR2 is YSYEKL. The CDR3 length is 15 residues. The V end lost 5 bases, the J end lost 7 bases, and 18 bases lay between the germline ends. Here the CDR3 reads CASSYTQGLPNEQFF. The CDR3 nucleotides read TGCGCCAGCAGCTATACCCAGGGGCTACCAAATGAGCAGTTCTTC.

About this clone: Other DNA sequences in the sample encode the same CDR3. This chain joins TRBV27 and TRBJ1-2; 7 nucleotides agree with TRBD1. V trimming: 4 bases; J trimming: 4 bases; junction bases outside the gene matches: 6. Germline V gene lookup returns CDR1 MNHEY and CDR2 SMNVEV (reference sequence). The CDR3 extends over 14 amino acids. The CDR3 DNA follows: TGTGCCAGCAGTTCAGGACAGGCGAGCTATGGCTACACCTTC. Protein product: CASSSGQASYGYTF.

Details on this clone: The junction shows a germline mismatch at one end, possibly a read error. V usage is TRBV4-3 and J usage is TRBJ2-1, with 8 bases matching TRBD2. This CDR3 comprises 16 residues. Germline V gene sequence: CDR1 LGHNA, CDR2 YSLEER. CDR3 nucleotide sequence: TGCCCCAGCCGCCGGAGCGGGGGCCCCTCCTACAATGAGCAGTTCTTC. Amino acid sequence: CPSRRSGGPSYNEQFF.

The chain has TRBV5-1 and TRBJ2-7, with 7 bases lining up with TRBD1. The CDR3 spans 14 residues. The V and J ends lost 5 bases and 3 bases, in that order; junction bases with no gene match: 8. CDR1 and CDR2 from the germline V gene are SGHRS and YFSETQ. CDR3 nucleotides: TGCGCCAGCAGATACCTCAGACAGGGCTACGAGCAGTACTTC. This codes for CASRYLRQGYEQYF.

V usage is TRBV7-9 and J usage is TRBJ1-4; TRBD1 might be the D (6 bases). Looked up from germline, CDR1 is SEHNR and CDR2 is FQNEAQ (reference sequence). This CDR3 is 14 amino acids long. V lost 1 base to trimming and J lost 5 bases, with 8 bases between them. The CDR3 reads CASSLDRVNEKLFF. The CDR3 DNA reads TGTGCCAGCAGCTTAGACAGGGTAAATGAAAAACTGTTTTTT.

The genes are TRBV6-5 and TRBJ1-5, with D maybe TRBD1 (5 bases). The germline V gene encodes CDR1 MNHEY and CDR2 SVGAGI. V was clipped by 8 bases and J by 4 bases, with 18 bases between them. This CDR3 has 15 residues. CDR3 loop: CASSWSSGENQPQHF. DNA of the CDR3: TGTGCCAGCTCCTGGAGTTCGGGGGAAAATCAGCCCCAGCATTTT.

This clone was seen a single time. The chain uses TRBV5-1 and TRBJ2-1; a weak D match, TRBD1 (6 bases). Trimming left V 6 bases short and J 2 bases short, with 24 bases between. CDR3 length equals 18 residues. Germline-derived CDR1 and CDR2 are SGHRS and YFSETQ. The CDR3 DNA is TGCGCCAGCAAGACGTCGGACAGTTACCCTTTAACCTACAATGAGCAGTTCTTC. It encodes CASKTSDSYPLTYNEQFF.

The table lists this clone with a count of one. The V gene is TRBV12-3 or TRBV12-4, the J gene TRBJ2-2; no clear D gene. Trimming removed 3 bases from V and 0 bases from J, with 2 bases in between. The CDR3 sequence is 13 residues long. The CDR3 DNA reads TGTGCCAGCAGTTTTACGAACACCGGGGAGCTGTTTTTT. Encoded protein: CASSFTNTGELFF.

This chain uses TRBV7-9 with TRBJ2-7; 11 bases map to TRBD1. Trimming removed 5 bases from V and 4 bases from J; junction bases left unmatched: 4. CDR1 is SEHNR and CDR2 is FQNEAQ in the germline V gene (reference sequence). CDR3 size: 14 residues. DNA of the CDR3: TGTGCCAGCAGCCGGACAGGGGGCGAGTACGAGCAGTACTTC. It specifies CASSRTGGEYEQYF.

The chain recombines TRBV11-2 with TRBJ1-6; the D is unclear. This CDR3 has 15 amino acids. Germline assignment: CDR1 SGHAT and CDR2 FQNNGV. V dropped 5 bases and J dropped 7 bases, with 15 bases sitting between them. The CDR3 region has the DNA TGTGCCAGCAGCCTCCTCGGTTTGGGCAATTCACCCCTCCACTTT. Translated, it gives CASSLLGLGNSPLHF.

A word on this clone: Other nucleotide sequences in the sample specify the same CDR3. V and J are TRBV28 and TRBJ1-2; D remains ambiguous. The CDR3 runs to 11 residues. Germline values: CDR1 MDHEN, CDR2 SYDVKM. V dropped 4 bases and J dropped 2 bases, with 2 bases sitting between them. The CDR3 region is CASSSNYGYTF. In DNA form, the CDR3 reads TGTGCCAGCAGTTCAAACTATGGCTACACCTTC.

The chain has TRBV10-3 and TRBJ1-2; no clear D gene. This CDR3 contains 13 residues. The germline V gene encodes CDR1 ENHRY and CDR2 SYGVKD. V lost 6 bases, J lost 8 bases, and 16 bases lay in between. This chain's CDR3 is CAISRPQVEGYTF. The CDR3 DNA is TGTGCCATCAGCCGCCCCCAGGTTGAGGGCTACACCTTC.

This clone was found once. The gene calls are TRBV7-2 and TRBJ2-3, with a possible D match to TRBD2 (6 bases). Germline CDR1 is SGHTA and CDR2 is FQGNSA. This CDR3 has 16 amino acids. With 6 bases removed from V and 4 bases from J, the gap between germline ends came to 20 bases. Written as DNA, the CDR3 is TGTGCCAGCAGTCCTCGGGGGACGGGGGTGGCAGATACGCAGTATTTT. This translates into CASSPRGTGVADTQYF. Together with reference TRBV7-2 and TRBJ2-3, the CDR3 gives the full variable domain: GAGVSQSPSNKVTEKGKDVELRCDPISGHTALYWYRQSLGQGLEFLIYFQGNSAPDKSGLPSDRFSAERTGGSVSTLTIQRTQQEDSAVYLCASSPRGTGVADTQYFGPGTRLTVL.

The chain carries TRBV7-9 and TRBJ2-7; D unresolved. The CDR3 runs to 12 residues. Trimming cost V 4 bases and J 2 bases, with 6 bases left between them. The germline V gene has CDR1 SEHNR and CDR2 FQNEAQ (reference sequence). The CDR3, as DNA: TGTGCCAGCAGCTCTAAGACCTACGAGCAGTACTTC. Amino acid sequence: CASSSKTYEQYF. Full variable domain (rest looked up from reference TRBV7-9 and TRBJ2-7): DTGVSQNPRHKITKRGQNVTFRCDPISEHNRLYWYRQTLGQGPEFLTYFQNEAQLEKSRLLSDRFSAERPKGSFSTLEIQRTEQGDSAMYLCASSSKTYEQYFGPGTRLTVT.

This chain uses TRBV27 with TRBJ2-1, with 7 positions matching TRBD1. Germline V gives CDR1 MNHEY, CDR2 SMNVEV (reference sequence). There are 13 residues in the CDR3. After removal of 9 bases from V and 1 base from J, the junction contained 3 bases not matched to a gene. The CDR3 is CASTGQSYNEQFF. The DNA of the CDR3 is TGTGCCAGTACGGGACAGTCCTACAATGAGCAGTTCTTC.

The J gene is TRBJ2-5, the V gene TRBV9; no clear D gene. V lost 4 bases and J lost 1, with 8 bases in between. This CDR3 is 13 amino acids long. Germline values: CDR1 SGDLS, CDR2 YYNGEE. CDR3 region: CASSNRPQETQYF. The CDR3 region has the DNA TGTGCCAGCAGCAACCGGCCCCAAGAGACCCAGTACTTC.

The CDR3 coding sequence is TGTGCCAGCAGCTTAGACGGGACAGATCAGCCCCAGCATTTT. Amino acid sequence: CASSLDGTDQPQHF. V and J are TRBV11-1 and TRBJ1-5, with 7 bases identical to TRBD1. The V and J ends lost 1 base and 5 bases, in that order; junction bases with no gene match: 2. The CDR3 length is 14 residues. The germline gives CDR1 SGHAT, CDR2 FQDESV (reference sequence).

This clone was seen a handful of times. This chain joins TRBV4-1 and TRBJ2-5; perhaps TRBD1 as D (5 bases). Germline CDR1 MGHRA, CDR2 YSYEKL. There are 16 residues in the CDR3. V was pared by 3 bases and J by 2 bases, with 16 bases between. CDR3 nucleotides: TGCGCCAGCAGCCAGCCACTTACAGGAAAACAAGAGACCCAGTACTTC. As protein: CASSQPLTGKQETQYF.

V and J are TRBV10-2 and TRBJ1-6; the D is unclear. The CDR3 spans 13 residues. Germline assignment: CDR1 WSHSY and CDR2 SAAADI. The V gene lost 6 bases and the J gene lost 8 bases, with 11 bases spanning the gap. CDR3 coding DNA: TGCGCCAGCAGAAACGAGGGTTATTCACCCCTCCACTTT. Translated, it gives CASRNEGYSPLHF.

The chain links TRBV6-5 to TRBJ1-1; D might be TRBD1 (5 bases). This CDR3 is built from 13 residues. The V and J ends lost 7 bases and 3 bases respectively, with 12 bases between them. CDR1 and CDR2 (germline): MNHEY, SVGAGI. The DNA of the CDR3 is TGTGCCAGCACGATCGGCAGGGACACTGAAGCTTTCTTT. Translating gives CASTIGRDTEAFF.

This chain joins TRBV12-2 and TRBJ2-5; the table's D call TRBD2 went unverified against the DNA. TRBV12-2 is a recognized pseudogene. This CDR3 is built from 17 residues. In DNA, the CDR3 is TGTGCAAGTCGCCCCTACAGACTAGCGGGGGACCAAGAGACCCAGTACTTC. It encodes CASRPYRLAGDQETQYF.

This chain connects TRBV19 to TRBJ1-1, with D perhaps TRBD1 (6 bases). Trimming left V 3 bases short and J 3 bases short, with 23 bases between. The V gene's germline CDR1 is LNHDA and CDR2 SQIVND (reference sequence). The CDR3 runs 18 residues. The CDR3 coding sequence is TGTGCCAGTAGTATGTCAGGGGCGCAAAAAAGTAAGGACACTGAAGCTTTCTTT. This translates into CASSMSGAQKSKDTEAFF.

This clone was seen only a few times. The chain couples TRBV5-5 to TRBJ2-3, with a weak D call TRBD1 (6 bases). Trimming took off 0 bases at V and 6 bases at J, with 23 bases between the two ends. CDR1 and CDR2 from the germline V gene are SGHKS and YYEKEE (reference sequence). The CDR3 extends over 18 amino acids. The CDR3 sequence: CASSLVGARWDGDDTQYF. The CDR3 DNA reads TGTGCCAGCAGCTTGGTGGGGGCTCGGTGGGATGGCGACGATACGCAGTATTTT.